The 10 T cell receptor beta chains reported below all come from one sample, sequenced in a study of blood T cells in healthy people across ages (dated by TCRdb to between 2014 and 2017). Library creation used 5' RACE. Sequencer: Illumina HiSeq 2500. A second about 7 to 12 cycle PCR used a sample-barcoded 5' primer and a J-beta primer mix. TCRdb trimmed public reads at Q25 via fastp, called clones via MiXCR and kept in-frame beta chains. CDR3 protein duplicates are merged, each entry listing the most common genes and DNA. This sample comprises approximately 900,000 distinct CDR3 sequences, about 48% of them detected only once. The ten largest clones capture roughly 12% of the sample. What was sequenced was blood. These receptors were obtained from a man aged 25 to 40 in good health.

The CDR3 DNA reads as TGCGCCAGCAGCTCGGGCGTGGCGGTTCAAGAGACCCAGTACTTC. It specifies CASSSGVAVQETQYF. The chain links TRBV5-1 to TRBJ2-5; D gene unclear. V was pared by 3 bases and J by 2 bases, with 14 bases between. The CDR3 totals 15 residues. Germline V gene sequence: CDR1 SGHRS, CDR2 YFSETQ.

The chain is built from TRBV20-1 and TRBJ1-1; perhaps TRBD1 as D (6 bases). Trimming removed 5 bases at V and 0 bases at J, with 13 bases between. Germline CDR1 is DFQATT and CDR2 is SNEGSKA (reference sequence). There are 14 residues in the CDR3. The CDR3 loop is CSADDRPMNTEAFF. The DNA for the CDR3 is TGCAGTGCTGATGACAGGCCCATGAACACTGAAGCTTTCTTT.

The chain couples TRBV7-3 to TRBJ2-2, with D possibly matching TRBD1 (6 bases). The germline gives CDR1 SGHTA, CDR2 FQGTGA. The V end was cut by 6 bases, the J end by 0 bases, with 8 bases between. This CDR3 is built from 14 residues. The CDR3 protein is CASSRTANTGELFF. CDR3 nucleotide sequence: TGTGCCAGCAGTAGGACAGCGAACACCGGGGAGCTGTTTTTT.

J is TRBJ1-4 and V is TRBV28; 7 bases agree with TRBD1. The CDR3 covers 17 residues. CDR1 MDHEN and CDR2 SYDVKM come from the germline V gene. V was clipped by 7 bases and J by 1 base; unmatched bases: 12. The DNA of the CDR3 is TGTGCCAGCATCAGGGCAGGGGGTCGTGTAACTAATGAAAAACTGTTTTTT. Its protein is CASIRAGGRVTNEKLFF. Full variable domain (rest looked up from reference TRBV28 and TRBJ1-4): DVKVTQSSRYLVKRTGEKVFLECVQDMDHENMFWYRQDPGLGLRLIYFSYDVKMKEKGDIPEGYSVSREKKERFSLILESASTNQTSMYLCASIRAGGRVTNEKLFFGSGTQLSVL.

The chain links TRBV9 to TRBJ2-2; no reliable D call. CDR3 length: 14 residues. Between the trimmed V and J ends, which lost 0 bases and 6 bases, there was a span of 9 bases. The germline CDR1 and CDR2 sequences are SGDLS and YYNGEE. Written as DNA, the CDR3 is TGTGCCAGCAGCGTAGACCCGGGCGCCGGGGAGCTGTTTTTT. This gives the protein CASSVDPGAGELFF.

This chain links TRBV20-1 with TRBJ1-5, with 8 bases matching TRBD1. CDR1 and CDR2 (germline): DFQATT, SNEGSKA (reference sequence). With 4 bases clipped from V and 0 bases from J, the junction kept 11 bases outside the gene matches. The CDR3 has 17 residues. CDR3 protein: CSAKQSGGLYSNQPQHF. In nucleotides, the CDR3 is TGCAGTGCTAAACAGTCAGGGGGCCTATATAGCAATCAGCCCCAGCATTTT.

This clonotype showed up just a few times. The chain carries TRBV4-1 and TRBJ2-1; D gene unclear. This CDR3 region has 12 residues. V dropped 2 bases and J dropped 4 bases, with 3 bases sitting between them. CDR1 and CDR2 (germline): MGHRA, YSYEKL. The DNA of the CDR3 is TGCGCCAGCAGCCAACCGTACAATGAGCAGTTCTTC. As protein: CASSQPYNEQFF.

The chain joins TRBV29-1 to TRBJ2-2, with 9 positions matching TRBD1. Germline CDR1 is SQVTM and CDR2 is ANQGSEA. This CDR3 spans 14 amino acids. V shed 6 bases and J 2 bases; nucleotides not matched to a gene: 4. The CDR3 protein is CSVQTGGNTGELFF. The DNA of the CDR3 is TGCAGCGTCCAGACAGGGGGAAACACCGGGGAGCTGTTTTTT.

The V gene is TRBV18, the J gene TRBJ2-7, with TRBD1 identical over 7 bases. The ends lost 5 bases at V and 7 bases at J; junction bases unmatched: 11. CDR3 size: 14 residues. CDR1 and CDR2 from the germline V gene are KGHSH and LQKENI. The CDR3 DNA reads as TGTGCCAGCTCATTAAGACAGGGCCACAATGAGCAGTACTTC. The encoded protein is CASSLRQGHNEQYF.

This rearrangement joins TRBV9 to TRBJ2-4; a weak D match, TRBD1 (5 bases). The J call may be incorrect, as the DNA end agrees better with TRBJ2-7. The CDR3 runs 14 residues. The germline V gene has CDR1 SGDLS and CDR2 YYNGEE. The CDR3 loop is CASSPHRTFYEQYF. The CDR3 nucleotides read TGTGCCAGCAGCCCCCACAGGACCTTCTACGAGCAGTACTTC.